One and the same sample provided the 14 T cell receptor beta chains below, sequenced in a study of T cell responses to AZD1222 COVID-19 vaccine. The assay was immunoSEQ multiplex PCR, and TCRdb's table has in-frame clones only and misses some. The profile shows more than 60,000 clones, 80% to 90% of them singletons. Sequenced here: peripheral blood, sampled on day 0 of AZD1222 vaccination. The receptors originated from an adult in good health.

The chain is built from TRBV12-3 or TRBV12-4 and TRBJ2-7; D unclear. The V end was cut by 6 bases, the J end by 6 bases, with 12 bases between. The length of the CDR3 is 12 residues. The CDR3 region is CASSLKGGEQYV. Here the CDR3 DNA reads TGTGCCAGCAGCCTAAAGGGCGGCGAGCAGTACGTC.

This clone was observed once. The chain combines TRBV9 with TRBJ1-3; D gene uncertain. V lost 2 bases to trimming and J lost 4 bases, with 10 bases between them. The CDR3 totals 14 residues. Per germline, CDR1 SGDLS and CDR2 YYNGEE. In DNA form, the CDR3 reads TGTGCCAGCAGCGTGGGCACCACGGGAAACACCATATATTTT. Encoded protein: CASSVGTTGNTIYF.

This clone was observed a handful of times. The chain employs TRBV5-6 and TRBJ1-5, with D maybe TRBD1 (5 bases). Trimming stripped 3 bases from V and 3 bases from J, with 13 bases between. Germline V CDR1 and CDR2: SGHDT, YYEEEE. There are 15 residues in the CDR3. As DNA, the CDR3 is TGTGCCAGCAGCTCGATCGGGGGGTACAATCAGCCCCAGCATTTT. Amino acid sequence: CASSSIGGYNQPQHF.

The chain links TRBV19 to TRBJ2-6, with D possibly TRBD1 on 6 matching bases. This CDR3 comprises 15 residues. V lost 6 bases, J lost 2 bases, and 11 bases lay in between. The germline gives CDR1 LNHDA, CDR2 SQIVND (reference sequence). The CDR3 region has the DNA TGTGCCAGTAGAGGGGGTGTGGCTGGGGCCAACGTCCTGACTTTC. It codes for CASRGGVAGANVLTF.

In DNA form, the CDR3 reads TGTGCCAGCAGTTTAAACCTAATAATTGGGACAGGGGATATTAGAGATCAGCCCCAGCATTTT. Translation gives CASSLNLIIGTGDIRDQPQHF. The rearrangement uses TRBV28 and TRBJ1-5; 10 positions match TRBD1. Germline lookup yields CDR1 MDHEN and CDR2 SYDVKM. This CDR3 is 21 amino acids long. V dropped 2 bases and J dropped 5; count of bases not matched to a gene: 21.

This chain joins TRBV19 and TRBJ2-2; 8 nucleotides match TRBD2. Germline CDR1 reads LNHDA; CDR2 reads SQIVND (reference sequence). CDR3 length: 18 amino acids. V was clipped by 5 bases and J by 1 base; unmatched bases: 12. The CDR3 loop is CASSFLAGDQGNTGELFF. DNA for the CDR3: TGTGCCAGTAGTTTCCTAGCGGGCGATCAAGGGAACACCGGGGAGCTGTTTTTT.

The chain links TRBV7-2 to TRBJ1-1, with 8 nucleotides matching TRBD1. There are 15 residues in the CDR3. Per the germline V gene, CDR1 is SGHTA and CDR2 is FQGNSA. Trimming cost V 5 bases and J 4 bases; bases outside gene matches: 9. This CDR3 is CASSDYRGGPTEAFF. The CDR3 nucleotides read TGTGCCAGCAGCGACTACAGGGGGGGACCCACTGAAGCTTTCTTT. The whole variable domain, remainder taken from reference TRBV7-2 and TRBJ1-1, is GAGVSQSPSNKVTEKGKDVELRCDPISGHTALYWYRQSLGQGLEFLIYFQGNSAPDKSGLPSDRFSAERTGGSVSTLTIQRTQQEDSAVYLCASSDYRGGPTEAFFGQGTRLTVV.

CDR3 sequence: CASTREIIYEQYF. The CDR3 bases are TGCGCCAGCACACGGGAGATAATCTACGAGCAGTACTTC. The rearrangement links TRBV10-2 to TRBJ2-7; TRBD2 might be the D (6 bases). Germline values: CDR1 WSHSY, CDR2 SAAADI. The CDR3 runs to 13 residues. Trimming pared 7 bases from V and 3 bases from J, leaving 13 bases between.

The gene calls are TRBV4-3 and TRBJ1-1, with D tentatively TRBD1 (6 bases). The ends were cut back, 1 base at V and 5 bases at J, with 14 bases in the middle. Germline values: CDR1 LGHNA, CDR2 YSLEER. The CDR3 extends over 15 amino acids. CDR3 sequence reads: CASSQVFGGRTEAFF. In DNA, the CDR3 is TGCGCCAGCAGCCAAGTATTTGGGGGGCGGACTGAAGCTTTCTTT.

The rearrangement links TRBV5-1 to TRBJ2-3, with D possibly being TRBD1 (5 bases). The CDR3 covers 14 residues. CDR1 SGHRS and CDR2 YFSETQ come from the germline V gene. V lost 1 base to trimming and J lost 6 bases, with 12 bases between them. In nucleotides, the CDR3 is TGCGCCAGCAGCTTGTGGGGCCCCCCTGATACGCAGTATTTT. Translated, it gives CASSLWGPPDTQYF.

The chain couples TRBV6-1 to TRBJ2-1; TRBD2 agrees at 9 bases. Germline V lookup: CDR1 MNHNS, CDR2 SASEGT. The V segment lost 5 bases and the J segment 6 bases; nucleotides outside the gene matches: 2. CDR3 size: 13 residues. This CDR3 reads CASSWGLANEQFF. The CDR3 DNA follows: TGTGCCAGCAGTTGGGGACTAGCCAATGAGCAGTTCTTC.

This rearrangement joins TRBV7-2 to TRBJ2-4; a possible D gene is TRBD2 (7 bases). V gave up 8 bases and J gave up 2 bases, with 16 bases separating them. Germline V CDR1 and CDR2: SGHTA, FQGNSA. The CDR3 runs 15 residues. The CDR3 DNA is TGTGCCAGCGGTCTTGCGGGGGCAACCAAAAACATTCAGTACTTC. Its translation: CASGLAGATKNIQYF. The variable domain in full, with the rest retrieved from reference TRBV7-2 and TRBJ2-4, is GAGVSQSPSNKVTEKGKDVELRCDPISGHTALYWYRQSLGQGLEFLIYFQGNSAPDKSGLPSDRFSAERTGGSVSTLTIQRTQQEDSAVYLCASGLAGATKNIQYFGAGTRLSVL.

This clone was seen only once. The V and J genes are TRBV19 and TRBJ1-1; 7 bases are a match to TRBD1. Germline CDR1 reads LNHDA; CDR2 reads SQIVND (reference sequence). V lost 5 bases to trimming and J lost 0 bases; unmatched junction nucleotides: 9. CDR3 length equals 16 residues. The CDR3 region is CASSDPGGNVNTEAFF. The CDR3 nucleotides read TGTGCCAGTAGTGATCCAGGGGGGAATGTGAACACTGAAGCTTTCTTT. The whole variable domain, remainder taken from reference TRBV19 and TRBJ1-1, is DGGITQSPKYLFRKEGQNVTLSCEQNLNHDAMYWYRQDPGQGLRLIYYSQIVNDFQKGDIAEGYSVSREKKESFPLTVTSAQKNPTAFYLCASSDPGGNVNTEAFFGQGTRLTVV.

This chain uses TRBV28 with TRBJ1-2; no definite D call. Germline V gene sequence: CDR1 MDHEN, CDR2 SYDVKM. The length of the CDR3 is 13 residues. With 4 bases removed from V and 1 base from J, the gap between germline ends came to 7 bases. The CDR3 reads CASSSALNYGYTF. The CDR3, as DNA: TGTGCCAGCAGTTCTGCGCTTAACTATGGCTACACCTTC.